Following are 12 T cell receptor beta chains from one sample sequenced in a study of OX40 agonist ivuxolimab in advanced cancers. The method was immunoSEQ multiplex PCR; TCRdb's version includes in-frame clones alone and lacks a portion of them. Among approximately 80,000 clones listed, roughly 94% were seen once. The sequences come from CD4+ or CD8+ T cells sorted from blood, collected in a trial of the OX40 agonist ivuxolimab. The receptor set was obtained from an adult with an advanced solid tumor such as melanoma, head and neck, liver or kidney cancer.

This clone has a handful of counts. The chain recombines TRBV25-1 with TRBJ1-6; tentatively, D is TRBD1 (5 bases). Trimming shortened V by 4 bases and J by 3 bases, and 10 bases separated the two germline ends. The germline V gene has CDR1 MGHDK and CDR2 SYGVNS. The CDR3 is 15 amino acids. The CDR3 coding sequence is TGTGCCAGCAGTGGGGGACGGAACTATAATTCACCCCTCCACTTT. This codes for CASSGGRNYNSPLHF.

J is TRBJ2-2 and V is TRBV7-9; 8 nucleotides line up with TRBD2. The CDR3 is made up of 18 amino acids. Germline CDR1 reads SEHNR; CDR2 reads FQNEAQ (reference sequence). Trimming took 3 bases from V and 5 from J; bases not matched to a gene: 14. CDR3 in amino acids: CASSFPQERGLVTGELFF. The CDR3, as DNA: TGTGCCAGCAGCTTCCCCCAGGAGCGGGGGTTGGTTACCGGGGAGCTGTTTTTT.

The chain employs TRBV4-3 and TRBJ2-4; 9 bases match TRBD2. Germline V gene data show CDR1 as LGHNA and CDR2 as YSLEER. V was clipped by 1 base and J by 6 bases; unmatched bases: 4. This CDR3 has 15 residues. This chain's CDR3 is CASSQGQTSGNIQYF. The CDR3 bases are TGCGCCAGCAGCCAAGGTCAGACTAGCGGAAACATTCAGTACTTC.

This rearrangement joins TRBV7-3 to TRBJ2-7; 7 positions agree with TRBD1. V trimming: 5 bases; J trimming: 1 base; junction bases outside the gene matches: 5. This CDR3 is 14 amino acids long. Germline CDR1 SGHTA, CDR2 FQGTGA. The CDR3 nucleotides are TGTGCCAGCAGCCCGACAGGGACATCCTACGAGCAGTACTTC. Its translation: CASSPTGTSYEQYF.

This rearrangement joins TRBV19 to TRBJ1-1; possible D gene TRBD1, 5 bases. The CDR3 is 14 residues long. Germline V gene data show CDR1 as LNHDA and CDR2 as SQIVND (reference sequence). V dropped 7 bases and J dropped 1 base, with 13 bases sitting between them. This CDR3 is CASTFGTGNTEAFF. In DNA form, the CDR3 reads TGTGCCAGTACTTTCGGGACCGGGAACACTGAAGCTTTCTTT.

The chain has TRBV5-8 and TRBJ2-1; the match to TRBD2 covers 7 bases. Trimming took 4 bases from V and 6 from J; bases not matched to a gene: 10. Germline CDR1 reads SGHTS; CDR2 reads YDEGEE. The CDR3 sequence is 15 residues long. The chain's CDR3 is CASSPRAGPPNEQFF. Written as DNA, the CDR3 is TGTGCCAGCAGCCCTAGAGCGGGACCACCCAATGAGCAGTTCTTC.

The chain employs TRBV6-1 and TRBJ1-5; no firm D call. Germline V gene sequence: CDR1 MNHNS, CDR2 SASEGT. The V and J ends lost 6 bases and 4 bases respectively, with 16 bases between them. The CDR3 has 15 amino acids. Here the CDR3 reads CASRTLASANQPQHF. In nucleotides, the CDR3 is TGTGCCAGCAGAACCCTTGCATCAGCTAATCAGCCCCAGCATTTT.

The gene calls are TRBV27 and TRBJ2-7; the D gene is possibly TRBD2 (6 bases). Trimming pared 7 bases from V and 3 bases from J, leaving 13 bases between. CDR3 length equals 13 residues. The germline V gene has CDR1 MNHEY and CDR2 SMNVEV (reference sequence). The CDR3 here is CASTLNGGYEQYF. CDR3 DNA: TGTGCCAGCACCCTTAACGGGGGCTACGAGCAGTACTTC.

The chain is built from TRBV13 and TRBJ1-2; D is unresolved. The germline V and J ends were trimmed by 1 base and 4 bases, with 16 bases remaining between them. CDR1 and CDR2 from the germline V gene are PRHDT and FYEKMQ (reference sequence). The CDR3 spans 16 residues. Here the CDR3 DNA reads TGTGCCAGCAGCTTAGTCGGGGATCCCCTCCCCTATGGCTACACCTTC. It yields the protein CASSLVGDPLPYGYTF.

This clone was seen once. V gene TRBV27 combines with J gene TRBJ1-4; D not certain. Trimming left V 2 bases short and J 4 bases short, with 14 bases between. The CDR3 loop spans 16 amino acids. Germline lookup yields CDR1 MNHEY and CDR2 SMNVEV (reference sequence). The CDR3 nucleotides read TGTGCCAGCAGTTTAAATCCAGACGGTGATAATGAAAAACTGTTTTTT. Amino acid sequence: CASSLNPDGDNEKLFF.

The chain uses TRBV20-1 and TRBJ2-1, with D unclear. The CDR3 extends over 11 amino acids. Trimming took off 2 bases at V and 6 bases at J, with 5 bases between the two ends. Germline loops: CDR1 DFQATT, CDR2 SNEGSKA (reference sequence). CDR3 sequence (DNA): TGCAGTGCTAGACGCGGCAATGAGCAGTTCTTC. Its translation is CSARRGNEQFF.

The chain uses TRBV7-2 and TRBJ1-1; D is ambiguous. Germline V gene data show CDR1 as SGHTA and CDR2 as FQGNSA. The CDR3 consists of 13 residues. V was pared by 5 bases and J by 3 bases, with 10 bases between. CDR3 sequence (DNA): TGTGCCAGCAGCCCCCGGATTGACACTGAAGCTTTCTTT. This encodes CASSPRIDTEAFF.